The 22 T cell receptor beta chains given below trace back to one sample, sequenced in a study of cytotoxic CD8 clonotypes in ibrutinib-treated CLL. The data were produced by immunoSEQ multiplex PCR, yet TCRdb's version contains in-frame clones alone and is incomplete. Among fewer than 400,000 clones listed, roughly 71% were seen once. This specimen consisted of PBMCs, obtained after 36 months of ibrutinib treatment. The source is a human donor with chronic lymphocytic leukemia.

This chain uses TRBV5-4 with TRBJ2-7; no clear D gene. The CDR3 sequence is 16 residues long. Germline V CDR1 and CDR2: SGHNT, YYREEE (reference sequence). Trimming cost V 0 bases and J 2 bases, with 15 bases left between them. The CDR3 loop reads CASSLGSGVNTYEQYF. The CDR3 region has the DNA TGTGCCAGCAGCTTGGGATCCGGCGTAAATACCTACGAGCAGTACTTC.

In DNA form, the CDR3 reads TGTGCCAGCAGTTTAGTTGCCCAGGGTCGAAACGAGCAGTACTTC. Translating it yields CASSLVAQGRNEQYF. The chain carries TRBV27 and TRBJ2-7; TRBD1 is a possible D gene (5 bases). The germline CDR1 and CDR2 sequences are MNHEY and SMNVEV (reference sequence). Trimming took off 2 bases at V and 5 bases at J, with 16 bases between the two ends. The CDR3 has 15 residues.

In nucleotides, the CDR3 is TGTGCCAGCACCCGCCCTCGAGGGGCAACTAATGAAAAACTGTTTTTT. It yields the protein CASTRPRGATNEKLFF. J is TRBJ1-4 and V is TRBV6-6, with D possibly being TRBD1 (5 bases). Deletions cut 7 bases from V and 0 bases from J, with 15 bases between. CDR1 and CDR2 (germline): MNHNY, SVGAGI (reference sequence). CDR3 length: 16 amino acids.

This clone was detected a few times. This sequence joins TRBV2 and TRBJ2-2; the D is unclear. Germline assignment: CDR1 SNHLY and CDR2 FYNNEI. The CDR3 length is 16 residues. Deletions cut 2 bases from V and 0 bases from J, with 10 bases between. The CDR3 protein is CASSEFGSPNTGELFF. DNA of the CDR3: TGTGCCAGCAGTGAATTCGGAAGCCCGAACACCGGGGAGCTGTTTTTT.

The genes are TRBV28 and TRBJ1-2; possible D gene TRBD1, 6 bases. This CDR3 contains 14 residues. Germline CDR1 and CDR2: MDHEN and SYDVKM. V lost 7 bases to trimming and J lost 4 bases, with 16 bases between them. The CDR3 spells CASNLFRQAYGYTF. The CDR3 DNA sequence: TGTGCCAGCAACCTCTTTAGACAGGCCTATGGCTACACCTTC.

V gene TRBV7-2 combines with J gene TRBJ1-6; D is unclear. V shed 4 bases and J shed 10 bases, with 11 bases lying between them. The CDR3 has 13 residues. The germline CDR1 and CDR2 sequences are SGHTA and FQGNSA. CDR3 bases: TGTGCCAGCAGCTGGTATTTGGGGTCACCCCTCCACTTT. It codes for CASSWYLGSPLHF. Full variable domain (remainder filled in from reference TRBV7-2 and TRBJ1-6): GAGVSQSPSNKVTEKGKDVELRCDPISGHTALYWYRQSLGQGLEFLIYFQGNSAPDKSGLPSDRFSAERTGGSVSTLTIQRTQQEDSAVYLCASSWYLGSPLHFGNGTRLTVT.

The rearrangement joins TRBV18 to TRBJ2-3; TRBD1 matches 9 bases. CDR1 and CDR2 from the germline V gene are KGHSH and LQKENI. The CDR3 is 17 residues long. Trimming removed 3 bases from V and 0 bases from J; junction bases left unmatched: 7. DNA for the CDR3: TGTGCCAGCTCACCGTGGACAGGGGCGATTAGCACAGATACGCAGTATTTT. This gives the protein CASSPWTGAISTDTQYF.

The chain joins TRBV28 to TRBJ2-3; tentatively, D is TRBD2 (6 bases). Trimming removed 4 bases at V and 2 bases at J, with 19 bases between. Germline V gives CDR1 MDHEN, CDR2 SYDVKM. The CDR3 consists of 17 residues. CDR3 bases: TGTGCCAGCAGTTCCCACGGGATAGCGGCTTCCACAGATACGCAGTATTTT. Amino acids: CASSSHGIAASTDTQYF.

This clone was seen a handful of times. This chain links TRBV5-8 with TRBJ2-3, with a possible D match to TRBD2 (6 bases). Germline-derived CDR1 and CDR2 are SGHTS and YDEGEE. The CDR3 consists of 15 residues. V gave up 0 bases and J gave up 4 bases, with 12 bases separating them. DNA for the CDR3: TGTGCCAGCAGCTTGGGCCCTAGCGTAGCAGATACGCAGTATTTT. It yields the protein CASSLGPSVADTQYF. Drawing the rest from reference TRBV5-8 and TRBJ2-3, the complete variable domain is EAGVTQSPTHLIKTRGQQATLRCSPISGHTSVYWYQQALGLGLQFLLWYDEGEERNRGNFPPRFSGRQFPNYSSELNVNALELEDSALYLCASSLGPSVADTQYFGPGTRLTVL.

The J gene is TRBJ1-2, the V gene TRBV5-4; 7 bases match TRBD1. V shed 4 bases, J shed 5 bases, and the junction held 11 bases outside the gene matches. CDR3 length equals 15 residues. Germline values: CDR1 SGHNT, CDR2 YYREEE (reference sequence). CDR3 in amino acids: CASSPQAGQIYGYTF. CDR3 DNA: TGTGCCAGCAGCCCCCAGGCGGGACAGATTTATGGCTACACCTTC. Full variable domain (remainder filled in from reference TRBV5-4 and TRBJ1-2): ETGVTQSPTHLIKTRGQQVTLRCSSQSGHNTVSWYQQALGQGPQFIFQYYREEENGRGNFPPRFSGLQFPNYSSELNVNALELDDSALYLCASSPQAGQIYGYTFGSGTRLTVV.

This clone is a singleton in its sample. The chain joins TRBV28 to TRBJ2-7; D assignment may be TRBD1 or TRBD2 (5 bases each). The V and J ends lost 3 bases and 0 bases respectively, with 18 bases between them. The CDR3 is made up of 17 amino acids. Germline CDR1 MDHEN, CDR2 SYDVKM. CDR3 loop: CASSLLITGAPSYEQYF. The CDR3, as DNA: TGTGCCAGCAGTTTGTTGATCACCGGGGCTCCCTCCTACGAGCAGTACTTC.

This chain's CDR3 is CASSSLGGDLSEQYF. In DNA, the CDR3 is TGTGCCAGCAGCTCCCTGGGGGGGGATCTTAGCGAGCAGTACTTC. This chain links TRBV5-6 with TRBJ2-7; 7 nucleotides match TRBD2. The germline V gene has CDR1 SGHDT and CDR2 YYEEEE. Trimming at V came to 3 bases and at J to 6 bases, leaving 12 bases not matched to a gene. The CDR3 has 15 amino acids.

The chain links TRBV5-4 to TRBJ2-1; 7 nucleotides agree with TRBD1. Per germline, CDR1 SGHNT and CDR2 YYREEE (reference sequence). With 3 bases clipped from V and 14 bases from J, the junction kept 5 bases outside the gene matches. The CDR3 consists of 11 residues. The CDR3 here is CASSSTGPEFF. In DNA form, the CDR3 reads TGTGCCAGCAGCTCGACAGGGCCAGAGTTCTTC.

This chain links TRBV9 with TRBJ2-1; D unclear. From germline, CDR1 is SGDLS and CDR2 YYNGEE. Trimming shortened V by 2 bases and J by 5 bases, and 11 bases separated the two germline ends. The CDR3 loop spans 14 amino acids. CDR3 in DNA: TGTGCCAGCAGCGTGCGACTCACAGACAATGAGCAGTTCTTC. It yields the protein CASSVRLTDNEQFF. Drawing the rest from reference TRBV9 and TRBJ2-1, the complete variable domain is DSGVTQTPKHLITATGQRVTLRCSPRSGDLSVYWYQQSLDQGLQFLIQYYNGEERAKGNILERFSAQQFPDLHSELNLSSLELGDSALYFCASSVRLTDNEQFFGPGTRLTVL.

CDR3 sequence (DNA): TGCGCCAGCAGCTTTATCAGGGGCTCACAAGAGACCCAGTACTTC. This gives the protein CASSFIRGSQETQYF. The V call is TRBV5-1, the J call TRBJ2-5; tentatively, D is TRBD1 (6 bases). The CDR3 sequence is 15 residues long. The germline gives CDR1 SGHRS, CDR2 YFSETQ. Trimming stripped 2 bases from V and 2 bases from J, with 13 bases between. Full variable domain (rest looked up from reference TRBV5-1 and TRBJ2-5): KAGVTQTPRYLIKTRGQQVTLSCSPISGHRSVSWYQQTPGQGLQFLFEYFSETQRNKGNFPGRFSGRQFSNSRSEMNVSTLELGDSALYLCASSFIRGSQETQYFGPGTRLLVL.

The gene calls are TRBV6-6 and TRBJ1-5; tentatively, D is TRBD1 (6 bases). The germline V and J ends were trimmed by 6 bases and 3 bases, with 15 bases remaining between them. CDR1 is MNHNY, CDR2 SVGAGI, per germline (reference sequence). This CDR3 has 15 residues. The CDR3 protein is CASRPATGTNQPQHF. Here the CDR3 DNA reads TGTGCCAGCAGGCCCGCGACAGGTACCAATCAGCCCCAGCATTTT.

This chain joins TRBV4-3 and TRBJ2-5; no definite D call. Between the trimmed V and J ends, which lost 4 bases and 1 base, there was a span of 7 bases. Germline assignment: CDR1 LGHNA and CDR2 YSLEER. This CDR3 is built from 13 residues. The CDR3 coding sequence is TGCGCCAGCAGCCCCCAACTCCAAGAGACCCAGTACTTC. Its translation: CASSPQLQETQYF.

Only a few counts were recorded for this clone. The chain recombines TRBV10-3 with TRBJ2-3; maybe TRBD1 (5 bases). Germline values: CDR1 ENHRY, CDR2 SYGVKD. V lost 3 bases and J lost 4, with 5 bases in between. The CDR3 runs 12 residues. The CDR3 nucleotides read TGTGCCATCAGTGACAGGGCAGATACGCAGTATTTT. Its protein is CAISDRADTQYF.

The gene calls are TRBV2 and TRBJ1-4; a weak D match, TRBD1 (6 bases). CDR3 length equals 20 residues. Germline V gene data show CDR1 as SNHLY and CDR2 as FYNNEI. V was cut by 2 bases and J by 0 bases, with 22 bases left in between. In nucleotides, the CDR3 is TGTGCCAGCAGTGAACGGTCGCCAGGGGAGGGGATTGCAACTAATGAAAAACTGTTTTTT. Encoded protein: CASSERSPGEGIATNEKLFF.

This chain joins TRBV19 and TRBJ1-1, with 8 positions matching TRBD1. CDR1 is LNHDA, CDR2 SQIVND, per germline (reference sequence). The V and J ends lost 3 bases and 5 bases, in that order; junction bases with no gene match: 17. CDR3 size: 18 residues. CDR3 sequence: CASSIPAGGRIGRTEAFF. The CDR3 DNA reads TGTGCCAGTAGTATCCCCGCAGGGGGCCGGATAGGTCGTACTGAAGCTTTCTTT.

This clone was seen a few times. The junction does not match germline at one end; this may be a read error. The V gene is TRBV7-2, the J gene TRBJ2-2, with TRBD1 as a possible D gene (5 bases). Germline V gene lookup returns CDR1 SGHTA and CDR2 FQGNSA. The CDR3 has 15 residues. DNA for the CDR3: TGTGCCAGCAGATCCACAGGACCGAAGACCGGGGAGCTGTTTTTT. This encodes CASRSTGPKTGELFF.

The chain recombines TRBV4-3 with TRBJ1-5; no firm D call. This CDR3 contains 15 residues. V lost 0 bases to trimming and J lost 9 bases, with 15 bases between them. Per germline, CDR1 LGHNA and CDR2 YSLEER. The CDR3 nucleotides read TGCGCCAGCAGCCAAGAGCAAGGACGAACCGTGCCCCAGCATTTT. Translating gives CASSQEQGRTVPQHF.